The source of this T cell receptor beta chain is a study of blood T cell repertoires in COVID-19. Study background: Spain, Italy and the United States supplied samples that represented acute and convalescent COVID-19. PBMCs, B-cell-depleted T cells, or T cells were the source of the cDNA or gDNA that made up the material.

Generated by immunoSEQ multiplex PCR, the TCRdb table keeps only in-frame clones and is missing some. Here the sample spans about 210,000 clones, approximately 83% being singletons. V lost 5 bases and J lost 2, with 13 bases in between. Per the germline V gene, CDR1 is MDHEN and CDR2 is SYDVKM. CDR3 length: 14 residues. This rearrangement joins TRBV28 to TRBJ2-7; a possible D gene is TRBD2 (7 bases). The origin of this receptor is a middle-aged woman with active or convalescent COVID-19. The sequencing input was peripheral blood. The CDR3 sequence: CASSQGGAPYEQYF. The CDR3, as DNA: TGTGCCAGCAGTCAAGGGGGGGCCCCCTACGAGCAGTACTTC.